This passage covers 28 T cell receptor beta chains from one sample sequenced in a study of cytomegalovirus exposure and HLA in healthy donors. TCRdb keeps only in-frame clones here, not all; method: immunoSEQ multiplex PCR. Of over 120,000 clones detected, about 94% appear once; the ten largest clones hold 1.5% to 2%. The sequenced sample was PBMCs. The receptors derive from a man between 18 and 29 years old in good health and CMV-seropositive.

The gene calls are TRBV19 and TRBJ2-2; TRBD1 is a possible D gene (6 bases). The CDR3 sequence is 15 residues long. V was trimmed by 4 bases and J by 0 bases, leaving 9 bases between them. Looked up from germline, CDR1 is LNHDA and CDR2 is SQIVND (reference sequence). The CDR3 spells CASSRDNANTGELFF. The CDR3 DNA reads as TGTGCCAGTAGTAGGGACAACGCGAACACCGGGGAGCTGTTTTTT.

This clone was observed a single time. Sequence at one end of the junction differs from germline and may be a read error. This chain uses TRBV5-8 with TRBJ1-3; a possible D gene is TRBD1 (5 bases). Germline CDR1 is SGHTS and CDR2 is YDEGEE. The CDR3 length is 13 residues. As DNA, the CDR3 is TGTGCCAGCAGCTCGACGTTAAGAAACAGGATGGATTTT. The encoded protein is CASSSTLRNRMDF.

V is TRBV2 and J is TRBJ2-7; D not resolved. Trimming removed 5 bases from V and 3 bases from J, with 11 bases in between. Germline CDR1 reads SNHLY; CDR2 reads FYNNEI. This CDR3 spans 13 amino acids. The CDR3 nucleotides read TGTGCCAGCAGTAACAGAACACTCTACGAGCAGTACTTC. Translation: CASSNRTLYEQYF.

This sequence joins TRBV10-3 and TRBJ2-7, with 8 bases that match TRBD2. Trimming at V came to 6 bases and at J to 3 bases, leaving 7 bases not matched to a gene. The V gene's germline CDR1 is ENHRY and CDR2 SYGVKD. The CDR3 extends over 14 amino acids. The CDR3 DNA is TGTGCCATCAGGCCCACTAGCGGTAACTACGAGCAGTACTTC. It specifies CAIRPTSGNYEQYF.

For the CDR3, the DNA is TGTGCCAGCAGTCCCGCAGGGGCTCTAGCCAAAAACATTCAGTACTTC. Translating gives CASSPAGALAKNIQYF. V and J are TRBV27 and TRBJ2-4; TRBD1 is a possible D gene (6 bases). CDR1 and CDR2 from the germline V gene are MNHEY and SMNVEV (reference sequence). The CDR3 length is 16 residues. V gave up 5 bases and J gave up 0 bases, with 14 bases separating them.

The chain carries TRBV20-1 and TRBJ2-3; D gene uncertain. The CDR3 is made up of 11 amino acids. CDR1 and CDR2 from the germline V gene are DFQATT and SNEGSKA (reference sequence). The V gene lost 4 bases and the J gene lost 5 bases, with 7 bases spanning the gap. CDR3 protein: CSATQEDTQYF. CDR3 nucleotide sequence: TGCAGTGCTACACAAGAAGATACGCAGTATTTT.

V and J are TRBV18 and TRBJ1-4, with TRBD1 matching over 8 bases. The germline gives CDR1 KGHSH, CDR2 LQKENI. The CDR3 has 17 residues. The junction had 12 bases not matched to a gene; V was cut back by 5 bases and J by 4 bases. In DNA, the CDR3 is TGTGCCAGCTCAACCAGACCTCAGGGGGCTATTAATGAAAAACTGTTTTTT. It specifies CASSTRPQGAINEKLFF.

The V gene is TRBV2, the J gene TRBJ2-7; tentatively, D is TRBD1 (6 bases). The V end lost 4 bases, the J end lost 2 bases, and 9 bases lay between the germline ends. Germline loops: CDR1 SNHLY, CDR2 FYNNEI. This CDR3 spans 13 amino acids. The CDR3 loop is CASSGEGAYEQYF. The CDR3 DNA is TGTGCCAGCAGTGGCGAGGGGGCCTACGAGCAGTACTTC.

The gene calls are TRBV4-1 and TRBJ2-1; 7 positions match TRBD2. Germline CDR1 is MGHRA and CDR2 is YSYEKL. Losses at the gene ends were 4 bases for V and 5 bases for J; bases not matched to a gene: 14. CDR3 length: 17 amino acids. The CDR3 DNA reads TGCGCCAGCAGCCCCACCCCTCCGGCGGGAGCAAACAATGAGCAGTTCTTC. Translation: CASSPTPPAGANNEQFF.

The gene calls are TRBV5-1 and TRBJ2-1; TRBD2 aligns across 11 bases. The J segment lost 6 bases and the V segment lost 5 bases, leaving 10 bases of the junction unmatched. This CDR3 is 16 amino acids long. Germline V gene data show CDR1 as SGHRS and CDR2 as YFSETQ. The CDR3 reads CASSLISGRALNEQFF. As DNA, the CDR3 is TGCGCCAGCAGTCTCATTAGCGGGAGGGCCCTCAATGAGCAGTTCTTC.

The chain joins TRBV5-8 to TRBJ2-5, with a possible D match to TRBD2 (6 bases). The V and J ends lost 0 bases and 0 bases respectively, with 12 bases between them. The CDR3 covers 16 residues. Per germline, CDR1 SGHTS and CDR2 YDEGEE. The chain's CDR3 is CASSLGQGGDQETQYF. The CDR3 DNA is TGTGCCAGCAGCTTGGGTCAGGGAGGAGACCAAGAGACCCAGTACTTC.

The V call is TRBV5-1, the J call TRBJ2-5, with a tentative D call TRBD1 (5 bases). The germline V and J ends were trimmed by 5 bases and 5 bases, with 13 bases remaining between them. The germline V gene encodes CDR1 SGHRS and CDR2 YFSETQ. The CDR3 has 13 amino acids. CDR3 in amino acids: CASRTVGVETQYF. Here the CDR3 DNA reads TGCGCCAGCAGGACAGTAGGGGTGGAGACCCAGTACTTC.

V is TRBV19 and J is TRBJ2-7; 10 nucleotides agree with TRBD2. This CDR3 is built from 14 residues. The ends lost 5 bases at V and 0 bases at J; junction bases unmatched: 1. Germline V gene lookup returns CDR1 LNHDA and CDR2 SQIVND (reference sequence). DNA for the CDR3: TGTGCCAGTAGTTTAGCGGGAGGCTCCTACGAGCAGTACTTC. Amino acids: CASSLAGGSYEQYF.

The V call is TRBV5-1, the J call TRBJ2-1; D remains ambiguous. Germline CDR1 and CDR2: SGHRS and YFSETQ. The CDR3 runs to 13 residues. The V and J ends lost 0 bases and 5 bases respectively, with 6 bases between them. CDR3 protein: CASSLVFDNEQFF. As DNA, the CDR3 is TGCGCCAGCAGCTTGGTTTTCGACAATGAGCAGTTCTTC.

V usage is TRBV27 and J usage is TRBJ2-7; D not resolved. Germline V gene sequence: CDR1 MNHEY, CDR2 SMNVEV (reference sequence). The germline V and J ends were trimmed by 6 bases and 3 bases, with 12 bases remaining between them. The CDR3 runs 13 residues. CDR3 nucleotides: TGTGCCAGCAGCCTCGCCAGTATCTACGAGCAGTACTTC. It specifies CASSLASIYEQYF.

The chain is built from TRBV9 and TRBJ2-2, with D possibly TRBD1 on 7 matching bases. The germline V gene has CDR1 SGDLS and CDR2 YYNGEE. Trimming stripped 4 bases from V and 6 bases from J, with 16 bases between. The CDR3 consists of 15 residues. The CDR3 coding sequence is TGTGCCAGCAGCAGACCAGGGGGGTTCGCCGGGGAGCTGTTTTTT. This sequence encodes CASSRPGGFAGELFF.

V and J are TRBV6-5 and TRBJ2-7; D might be TRBD1 (6 bases). Germline V CDR1 and CDR2: MNHEY, SVGAGI. The CDR3 runs to 15 residues. V was trimmed by 6 bases and J by 1 base, leaving 16 bases between them. The CDR3 coding sequence is TGTGCCAGCAGACCAACCGGGACACTTTCCTACGAGCAGTACTTC. Translation: CASRPTGTLSYEQYF.

The chain employs TRBV27 and TRBJ1-4, with D possibly being TRBD1 (5 bases). Trimming pared 5 bases from V and 7 bases from J, leaving 11 bases between. The CDR3 has 13 residues. CDR1 and CDR2 from the germline V gene are MNHEY and SMNVEV (reference sequence). CDR3 amino acids: CASSRGVSEKLFF. In DNA form, the CDR3 reads TGTGCCAGCAGTCGGGGGGTTAGTGAAAAACTGTTTTTT.

This chain uses TRBV9 with TRBJ2-7; 8 bases are shared with TRBD2. Germline loops: CDR1 SGDLS, CDR2 YYNGEE. J was trimmed by 2 bases and V by 0 bases; bases with no gene match: 4. This CDR3 contains 15 residues. DNA of the CDR3: TGTGCCAGCAGCGTAGCAGGCGGGAGGACCTACGAGCAGTACTTC. Protein sequence: CASSVAGGRTYEQYF.

This clone was recorded a few times. The rearrangement uses TRBV5-1 and TRBJ2-2; the D is unclear. Germline CDR1 SGHRS, CDR2 YFSETQ. The CDR3 contains 14 residues. Trimming took off 7 bases at V and 1 base at J, with 11 bases between the two ends. The chain's CDR3 is CASGSGGNTGELFF. In nucleotides, the CDR3 is TGCGCCAGCGGATCGGGTGGGAACACCGGGGAGCTGTTTTTT.

This chain joins TRBV4-1 and TRBJ2-2; D might be TRBD2 (5 bases). The CDR3 covers 15 residues. V shed 0 bases and J shed 9 bases, with 14 bases lying between them. The germline CDR1 and CDR2 sequences are MGHRA and YSYEKL. The CDR3 loop is CASSQDVTDGRELFF. DNA for the CDR3: TGCGCCAGCAGCCAAGATGTTACCGACGGGAGGGAGCTGTTTTTT.

The V gene is TRBV20-1, the J gene TRBJ2-5; D call uncertain. Germline CDR1 is DFQATT and CDR2 is SNEGSKA (reference sequence). Trimming removed 2 bases at V and 2 bases at J, with 3 bases between. The CDR3 runs to 11 residues. The CDR3 here is CSARHQETQYF. In DNA, the CDR3 is TGCAGTGCTAGACATCAAGAGACCCAGTACTTC.

The chain employs TRBV15 and TRBJ2-7; the D gene is possibly TRBD1 (5 bases). CDR1 is LNHNV, CDR2 YYDKDF, per germline (reference sequence). The length of the CDR3 is 16 residues. V was trimmed by 1 base and J by 0 bases, leaving 13 bases between them. CDR3 bases: TGTGCCACCAGCAGAGTACGGCAGGGCGGCTCCTACGAGCAGTACTTC. This translates into CATSRVRQGGSYEQYF.

This clone was counted once. CDR3 region: CATSRGTDYEQYF. DNA of the CDR3: TGTGCCACCAGCAGAGGGACAGACTACGAGCAGTACTTC. The genes are TRBV15 and TRBJ2-7, with a weak D call TRBD1 (6 bases). CDR3 length: 13 amino acids. Germline loops: CDR1 LNHNV, CDR2 YYDKDF (reference sequence). V lost 1 base and J lost 3, with 7 bases in between.

The gene calls are TRBV27 and TRBJ2-1, with 10 bases that match TRBD2. Germline-derived CDR1 and CDR2 are MNHEY and SMNVEV (reference sequence). The CDR3 has 17 residues. With V trimmed by 5 bases and J by 3 bases, 10 bases remained unmatched. Here the CDR3 reads CASSLTSGTRFYNEQFF. Written as DNA, the CDR3 is TGTGCCAGCAGTCTAACTAGCGGGACTAGATTCTACAATGAGCAGTTCTTC.

V usage is TRBV7-2 and J usage is TRBJ2-7, with D tentatively TRBD1 (6 bases). Trimming pared 9 bases from V and 4 bases from J, leaving 16 bases between. Germline lookup yields CDR1 SGHTA and CDR2 FQGNSA. The CDR3 spans 13 residues. CDR3 amino acids: CASQTGDLYEQYF. CDR3 nucleotides: TGTGCCAGTCAGACAGGAGATCTTTACGAGCAGTACTTC.

This clone was seen more than once but under ten times. The chain combines TRBV19 with TRBJ2-1; 9 nucleotides agree with TRBD2. Germline values: CDR1 LNHDA, CDR2 SQIVND (reference sequence). The CDR3 sequence is 17 residues long. With 3 bases clipped from V and 8 bases from J, the junction kept 14 bases outside the gene matches. CDR3 nucleotide sequence: TGTGCCAGTAGTATTGCAAGCGGGAGGCCCGGGGGATATGAGCAGTTCTTC. Protein sequence: CASSIASGRPGGYEQFF. Full variable domain (outside the CDR3, taken from reference TRBV19 and TRBJ2-1): DGGITQSPKYLFRKEGQNVTLSCEQNLNHDAMYWYRQDPGQGLRLIYYSQIVNDFQKGDIAEGYSVSREKKESFPLTVTSAQKNPTAFYLCASSIASGRPGGYEQFFGPGTRLTVL.

The genes are TRBV30 and TRBJ1-2; perhaps TRBD1 as D (5 bases). The CDR3 contains 15 residues. Germline V gene data show CDR1 as GTSNPN and CDR2 as SVGIG (reference sequence). V lost 0 bases to trimming and J lost 1 base, with 12 bases between them. CDR3 protein: CAWSVTGANNYGYTF. CDR3 nucleotides: TGTGCCTGGAGTGTAACAGGAGCCAATAACTATGGCTACACCTTC.